This TCR beta chain was identified in a study of T cells in women clearing cervical HPV infection. Sequencing was performed with immunoSEQ multiplex PCR; in TCRdb, only in-frame clones are kept and a portion is missing. This sample's table reports under 40,000 clones. Points on this clone: The sequence runs out 3 residues before the end of the CDR3; the remainder is reconstructed from the germline J gene.

Germline V lookup: CDR1 KGHSH, CDR2 LQKENI. V shed 2 bases, J shed 7 bases, and the junction held 5 bases outside the gene matches. The CDR3 extends over 14 amino acids. MY09/MY11 PCR detected cervical HPV DNA; dot-blot assigned genotypes. This TCR came from a woman between 18 and 70 years old with a cervical HPV16 infection that either progressed to CIN3+ or cleared (not recorded which). Sequencing was carried out using blood buffy coat. This rearrangement joins TRBV18 to TRBJ2-1, with TRBD2 matching 7 bases. The CDR3 here is CASSPGSSGNEQFF. Incomplete CDR3 DNA: TGTGCCAGCTCACCAGGCTCTAGCGGTAATGAG.